The T cell receptor beta chain described here comes from a study of blood T cell repertoires in COVID-19. Trimming pared 4 bases from V and 2 bases from J, leaving 14 bases between. The CDR3 loop spans 15 amino acids. CDR1 is SGHTA, CDR2 FQGNSA, per germline. This clone appeared a few times. Generated by immunoSEQ multiplex PCR, the TCRdb table keeps only in-frame clones and is missing some. The table includes about 160,000 clones, approximately 83% detected once. The V call is TRBV7-2, the J call TRBJ1-2, with a tentative D call TRBD1 (5 bases). Sequences were obtained from peripheral blood. The sequence was obtained from a woman older than 75 with active or convalescent COVID-19. The DNA of the CDR3 is TGTGCCAGCAGCTCCCCTCCGGGGGGAAACTATGGCTACACCTTC. Residues: CASSSPPGGNYGYTF.